The sequence of this TCR beta chain was determined in a study of CXCR3-negative and CXCR3-positive naive CD8 T cells. Via 5' RACE with UMI labels, TRB cDNA libraries were prepared. TCRdb derives one entry per CDR3 protein from the 5' RACE reads, leaving out DNA. The sample totals 45,000 to 70,000 distinct CDR3 sequences. Germline CDR1 and CDR2: SGHAT and FQNNGV. The CDR3 has 15 residues. Worth noting for this clonotype: The antigen remains unidentified.

Whole-study findings and limits: Each naive subset displayed comparably high diversity, whereas memory CD8+ cells displayed much lower diversity. Memory cells showed distinct TRBV-TRBJ patterns, while the two naive subsets matched. Comparison of naive subsets found surface CD5 to be comparable, and TCR strength was inferred on the basis of TRB CDR3 properties.

Input material: memory CD8+ T cells from blood. This chain links TRBV11-2 with TRBJ2-1; absent DNA, TCRdb's TRBD2 call cannot be checked. The clonotype originates from a human donor in good health. Some clones in this sample may be carry-over from other donors' samples. This CDR3 is CASSSYLAGDNEQFF.